The rows below give T cell receptor beta chains drawn from one sample of a study of beta chain features in type 1 diabetes. The protocol was immunoSEQ multiplex PCR, while the TCRdb copy is restricted to in-frame clones and leaves out a portion. This sample carries about 930,000 clones, about a sixth of them seen once, and the ten largest clones take 0.02% to 0.025%. Sequenced: naive CD4+ T cells from blood. The source is a woman aged 18 to 35 in good health. CDR3s include the opening cysteine and the closing phenylalanine or tryptophan. The order of the fields is D gene, clone size, V gene, J gene, CDR3 protein, CDR3 DNA. D genes are given only for firm matches. Clone size appears in some rows only: once, few, many, or a class for an expanded clone.

.	few	TRBV5-4	TRBJ2-7	CASSLPTNSYEQYF	TGTGCCAGCAGCTTACCGACAAACTCCTACGAGCAGTACTTC
.	few	TRBV7-2	TRBJ2-1	CASSYGQSVSGQFF	TGTGCCAGCAGCTACGGACAGAGCGTTAGTGGGCAGTTCTTC
.	few	TRBV19	TRBJ1-5	CASSLPYRTGNQPQHF	TGTGCCAGTAGTCTTCCATACAGGACAGGCAATCAGCCCCAGCATTTT
.	.	TRBV9	TRBJ2-6	CASSVGLTSGANVLTF	TGTGCCAGCAGCGTAGGGCTTACTTCTGGGGCCAACGTCCTGACTTTC
.	.	TRBV21-1	TRBJ2-3	CASKKTRDTQYF	TGTGCCAGCAAAAAAACCAGGGATACGCAGTATTTT
.	.	TRBV5-1	TRBJ2-3	CASSDRGDTQYF	TGCGCCAGCAGCGATCGGGGAGATACGCAGTATTTT
.	few	TRBV7-2	TRBJ2-7	CASSPFRGGEQYF	TGTGCCAGCAGCCCCTTTAGGGGAGGCGAGCAGTACTTC
TRBD1	few	TRBV7-3	TRBJ1-4	CASSCWTGFNEKLFF	TGTGCCAGCAGCTGTTGGACAGGGTTTAATGAAAAACTGTTTTTT
TRBD2	.	TRBV7-2	TRBJ2-3	CASEREGRGPDTDTQYF	TGTGCCAGCGAGCGGGAGGGCCGGGGCCCAGACACAGATACGCAGTATTTT
.	few	TRBV6-6	TRBJ2-3	CASSYSRSTDTQYF	TGTGCCAGCAGTTACTCGCGGAGCACAGATACGCAGTATTTT
TRBD1	few	TRBV5-4	TRBJ2-2	CASSKDRPGELFF	TGTGCCAGCAGCAAGGACAGGCCCGGGGAGCTGTTTTTT